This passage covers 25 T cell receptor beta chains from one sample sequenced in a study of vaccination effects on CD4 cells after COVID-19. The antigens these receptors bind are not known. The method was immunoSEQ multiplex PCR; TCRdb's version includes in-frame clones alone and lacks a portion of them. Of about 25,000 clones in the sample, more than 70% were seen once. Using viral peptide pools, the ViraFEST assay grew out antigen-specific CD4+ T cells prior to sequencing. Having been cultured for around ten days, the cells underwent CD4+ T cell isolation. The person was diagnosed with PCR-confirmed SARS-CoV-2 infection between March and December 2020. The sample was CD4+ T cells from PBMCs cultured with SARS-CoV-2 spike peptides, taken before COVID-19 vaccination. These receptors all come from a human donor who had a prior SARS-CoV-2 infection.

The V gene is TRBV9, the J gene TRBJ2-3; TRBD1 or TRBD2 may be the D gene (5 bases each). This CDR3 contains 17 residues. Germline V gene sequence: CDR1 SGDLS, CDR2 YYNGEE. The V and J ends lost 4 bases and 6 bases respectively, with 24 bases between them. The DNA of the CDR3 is TGTGCCAGCAGCCCGGATCCGGGACCCTCATTTAGGGATACGCAGTATTTT. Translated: CASSPDPGPSFRDTQYF.

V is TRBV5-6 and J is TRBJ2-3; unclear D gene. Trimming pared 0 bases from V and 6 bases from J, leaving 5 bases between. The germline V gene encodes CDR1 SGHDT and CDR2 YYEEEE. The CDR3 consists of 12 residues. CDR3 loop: CASSLGWDTQYF. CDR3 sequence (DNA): TGTGCCAGCAGCTTGGGGTGGGATACGCAGTATTTT.

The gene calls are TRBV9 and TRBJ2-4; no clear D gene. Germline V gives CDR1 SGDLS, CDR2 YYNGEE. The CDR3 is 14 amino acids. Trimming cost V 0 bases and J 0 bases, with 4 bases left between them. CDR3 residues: CASSVAPAKNIQYF. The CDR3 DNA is TGTGCCAGCAGCGTAGCCCCAGCCAAAAACATTCAGTACTTC.

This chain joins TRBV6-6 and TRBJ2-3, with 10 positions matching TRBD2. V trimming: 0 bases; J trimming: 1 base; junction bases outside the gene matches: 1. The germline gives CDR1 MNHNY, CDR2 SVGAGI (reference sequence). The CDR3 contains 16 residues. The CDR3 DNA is TGTGCCAGCAGTTACTCAGGGACTAGCGGCACAGATACGCAGTATTTT. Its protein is CASSYSGTSGTDTQYF.

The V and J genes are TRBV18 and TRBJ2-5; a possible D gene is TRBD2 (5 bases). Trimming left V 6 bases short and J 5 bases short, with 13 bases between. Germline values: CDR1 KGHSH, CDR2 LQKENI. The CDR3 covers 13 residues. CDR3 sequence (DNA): TGTGCCAGCTCCCTAGACTACGGGGAGACCCAGTACTTC. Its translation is CASSLDYGETQYF.

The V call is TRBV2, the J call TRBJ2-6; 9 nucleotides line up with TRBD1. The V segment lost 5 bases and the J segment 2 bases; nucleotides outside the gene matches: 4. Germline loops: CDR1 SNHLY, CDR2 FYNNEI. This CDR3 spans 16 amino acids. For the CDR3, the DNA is TGTGCCAGCAGTCGGGACAGGGTCGCTGGGGCCAACGTCCTGACTTTC. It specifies CASSRDRVAGANVLTF.

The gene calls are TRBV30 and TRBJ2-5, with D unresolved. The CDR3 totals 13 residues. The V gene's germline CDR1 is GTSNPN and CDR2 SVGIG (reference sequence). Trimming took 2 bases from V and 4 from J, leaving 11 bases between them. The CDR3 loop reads CAWSIRWGETQYF. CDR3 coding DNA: TGTGCCTGGAGTATTAGATGGGGAGAGACCCAGTACTTC.

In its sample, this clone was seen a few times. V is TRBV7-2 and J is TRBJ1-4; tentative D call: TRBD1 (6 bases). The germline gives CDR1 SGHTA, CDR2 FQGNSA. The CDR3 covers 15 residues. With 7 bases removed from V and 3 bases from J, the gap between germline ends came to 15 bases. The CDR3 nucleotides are TGTGCCAGCACCCCGCGGGGGCAGGCTAATGAAAAACTGTTTTTT. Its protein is CASTPRGQANEKLFF. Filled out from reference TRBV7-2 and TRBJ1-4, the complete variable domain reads GAGVSQSPSNKVTEKGKDVELRCDPISGHTALYWYRQSLGQGLEFLIYFQGNSAPDKSGLPSDRFSAERTGGSVSTLTIQRTQQEDSAVYLCASTPRGQANEKLFFGSGTQLSVL.

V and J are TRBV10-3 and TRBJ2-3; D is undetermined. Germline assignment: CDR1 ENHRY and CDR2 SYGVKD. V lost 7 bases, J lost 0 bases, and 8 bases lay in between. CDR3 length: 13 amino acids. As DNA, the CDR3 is TGTGCCATCAACAGTCCTAGCACAGATACGCAGTATTTT. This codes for CAINSPSTDTQYF.

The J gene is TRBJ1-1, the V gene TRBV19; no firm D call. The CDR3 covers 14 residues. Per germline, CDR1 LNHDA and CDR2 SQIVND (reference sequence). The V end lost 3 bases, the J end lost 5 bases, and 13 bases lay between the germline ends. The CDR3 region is CASSITWGGTEAFF. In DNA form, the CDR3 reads TGTGCCAGTAGTATCACGTGGGGAGGGACTGAAGCTTTCTTT. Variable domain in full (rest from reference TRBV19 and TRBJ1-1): DGGITQSPKYLFRKEGQNVTLSCEQNLNHDAMYWYRQDPGQGLRLIYYSQIVNDFQKGDIAEGYSVSREKKESFPLTVTSAQKNPTAFYLCASSITWGGTEAFFGQGTRLTVV.

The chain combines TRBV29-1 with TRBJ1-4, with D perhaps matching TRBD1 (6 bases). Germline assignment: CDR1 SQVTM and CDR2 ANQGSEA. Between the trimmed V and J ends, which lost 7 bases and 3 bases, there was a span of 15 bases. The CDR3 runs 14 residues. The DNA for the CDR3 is TGCAGCGCCTCTTCACAGGGTGCTAATGAAAAACTGTTTTTT. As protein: CSASSQGANEKLFF. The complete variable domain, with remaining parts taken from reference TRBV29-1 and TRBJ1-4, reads SAVISQKPSRDICQRGTSLTIQCQVDSQVTMMFWYRQQPGQSLTLIATANQGSEATYESGFVIDKFPISRPNLTFSTLTVSNMSPEDSSIYLCSASSQGANEKLFFGSGTQLSVL.

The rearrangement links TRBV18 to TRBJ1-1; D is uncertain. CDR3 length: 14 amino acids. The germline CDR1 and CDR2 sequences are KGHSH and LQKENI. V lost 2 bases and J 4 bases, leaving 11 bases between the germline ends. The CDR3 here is CASSPGPGFTEAFF. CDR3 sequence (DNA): TGTGCCAGCTCACCAGGGCCGGGTTTCACTGAAGCTTTCTTT.

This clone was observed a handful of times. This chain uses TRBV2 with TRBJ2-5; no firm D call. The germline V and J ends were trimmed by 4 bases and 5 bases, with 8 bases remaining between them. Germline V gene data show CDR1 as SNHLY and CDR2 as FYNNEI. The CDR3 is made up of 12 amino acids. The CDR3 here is CASSVGRETQYF. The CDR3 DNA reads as TGTGCCAGCAGTGTCGGGCGGGAGACCCAGTACTTC.

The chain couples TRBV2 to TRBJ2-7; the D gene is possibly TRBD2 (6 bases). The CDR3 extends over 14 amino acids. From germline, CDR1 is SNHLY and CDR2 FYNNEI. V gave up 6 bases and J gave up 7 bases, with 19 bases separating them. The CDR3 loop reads CASRESTQRGEQYF. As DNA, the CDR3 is TGTGCCAGCAGGGAAAGTACCCAACGGGGGGAGCAGTACTTC.

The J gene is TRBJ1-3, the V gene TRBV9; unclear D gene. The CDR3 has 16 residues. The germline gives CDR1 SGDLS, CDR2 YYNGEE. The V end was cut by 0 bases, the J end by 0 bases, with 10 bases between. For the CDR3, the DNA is TGTGCCAGCAGCGTAGAACAGCTAACCTCTGGAAACACCATATATTTT. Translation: CASSVEQLTSGNTIYF.

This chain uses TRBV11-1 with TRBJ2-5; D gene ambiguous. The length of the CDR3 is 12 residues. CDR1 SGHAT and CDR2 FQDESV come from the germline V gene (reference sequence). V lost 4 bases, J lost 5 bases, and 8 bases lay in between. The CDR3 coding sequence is TGTGCCAGCAGCTCGGCAGTCGAGACCCAGTACTTC. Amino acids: CASSSAVETQYF.

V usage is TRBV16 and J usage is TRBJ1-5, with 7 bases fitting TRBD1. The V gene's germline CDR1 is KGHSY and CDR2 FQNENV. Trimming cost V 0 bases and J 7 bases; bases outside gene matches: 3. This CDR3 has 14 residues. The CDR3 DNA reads TGTGCCAGCAGCCAATCTACAGGGGAACAGCCCCAGCATTTT. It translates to CASSQSTGEQPQHF.

CDR3 sequence reads: CATSDPATTGLGNEQFF. The CDR3 DNA reads TGTGCCACCAGTGATCCCGCAACGACAGGGCTCGGCAATGAGCAGTTCTTC. This chain joins TRBV24-1 and TRBJ2-1; 7 bases are shared with TRBD1. Germline lookup yields CDR1 KGHDR and CDR2 SFDVKD. The CDR3 runs to 17 residues. The trim removed 3 bases at V and 6 bases at J, leaving 13 bases unmatched.

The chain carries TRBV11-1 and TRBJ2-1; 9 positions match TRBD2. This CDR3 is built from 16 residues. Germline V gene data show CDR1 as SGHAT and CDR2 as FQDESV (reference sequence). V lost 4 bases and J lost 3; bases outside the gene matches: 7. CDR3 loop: CASSSVTSGYYNEQFF. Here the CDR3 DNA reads TGTGCCAGCAGCTCCGTGACTAGCGGTTACTACAATGAGCAGTTCTTC.

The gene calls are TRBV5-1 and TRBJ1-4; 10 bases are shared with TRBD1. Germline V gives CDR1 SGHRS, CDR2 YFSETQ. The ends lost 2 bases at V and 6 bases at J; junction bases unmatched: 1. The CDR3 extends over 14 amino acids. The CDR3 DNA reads TGCGCCAGCAGCTTCGGGACAGGGGATGAAAAACTGTTTTTT. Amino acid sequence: CASSFGTGDEKLFF. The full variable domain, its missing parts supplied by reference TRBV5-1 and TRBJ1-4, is KAGVTQTPRYLIKTRGQQVTLSCSPISGHRSVSWYQQTPGQGLQFLFEYFSETQRNKGNFPGRFSGRQFSNSRSEMNVSTLELGDSALYLCASSFGTGDEKLFFGSGTQLSVL.

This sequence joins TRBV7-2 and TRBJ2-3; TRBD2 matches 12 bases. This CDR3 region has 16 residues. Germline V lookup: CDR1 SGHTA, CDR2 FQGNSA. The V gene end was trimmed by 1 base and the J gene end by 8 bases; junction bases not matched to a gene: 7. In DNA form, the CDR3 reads TGTGCCAGCAGCTTAGTTGCGCTAGCGGGGGGGCGTACGCAGTATTTT. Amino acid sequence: CASSLVALAGGRTQYF.

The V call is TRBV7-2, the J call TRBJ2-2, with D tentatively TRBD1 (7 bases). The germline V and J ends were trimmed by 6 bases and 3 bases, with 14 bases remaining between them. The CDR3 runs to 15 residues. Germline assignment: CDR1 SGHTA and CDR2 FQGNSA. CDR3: CASSYTGDYTGELFF. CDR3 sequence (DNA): TGTGCCAGCAGTTATACAGGGGACTACACCGGGGAGCTGTTTTTT.

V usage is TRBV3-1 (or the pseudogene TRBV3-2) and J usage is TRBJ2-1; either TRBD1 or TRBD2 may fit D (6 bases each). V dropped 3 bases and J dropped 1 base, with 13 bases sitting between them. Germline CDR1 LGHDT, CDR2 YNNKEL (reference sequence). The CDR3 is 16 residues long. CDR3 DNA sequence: TGTGCCAGCAGCCATCCGGGGGCGCGTTCCTACAATGAGCAGTTCTTC. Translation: CASSHPGARSYNEQFF.

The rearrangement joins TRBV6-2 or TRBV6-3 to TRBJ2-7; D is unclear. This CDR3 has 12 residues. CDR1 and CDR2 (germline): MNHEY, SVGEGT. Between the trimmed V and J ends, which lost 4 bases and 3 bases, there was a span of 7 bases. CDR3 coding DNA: TGTGCCAGCAGTTCCGTAAGCTACGAGCAGTACTTC. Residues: CASSSVSYEQYF.

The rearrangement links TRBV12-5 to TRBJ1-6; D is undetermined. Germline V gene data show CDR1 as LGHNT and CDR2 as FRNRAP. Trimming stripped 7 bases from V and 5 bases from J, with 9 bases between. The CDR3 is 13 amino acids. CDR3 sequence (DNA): TGTGCTAGTGCCTCGAAAAATAATTCACCCCTCCACTTT. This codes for CASASKNNSPLHF.